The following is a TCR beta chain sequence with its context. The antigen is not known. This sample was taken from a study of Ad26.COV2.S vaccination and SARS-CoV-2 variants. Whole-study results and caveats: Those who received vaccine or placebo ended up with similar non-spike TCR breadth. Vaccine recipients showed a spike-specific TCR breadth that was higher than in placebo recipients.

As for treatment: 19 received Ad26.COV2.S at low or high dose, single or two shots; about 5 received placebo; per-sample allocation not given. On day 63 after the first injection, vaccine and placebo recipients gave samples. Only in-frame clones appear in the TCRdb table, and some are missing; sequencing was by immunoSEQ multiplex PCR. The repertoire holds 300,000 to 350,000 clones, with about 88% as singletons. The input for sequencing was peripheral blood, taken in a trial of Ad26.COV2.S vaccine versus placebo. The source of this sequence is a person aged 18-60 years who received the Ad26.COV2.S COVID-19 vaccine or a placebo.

The CDR3 bases are TGTGCCAGCAGCACGTTCAGAGATACGCAGTATTTT. Protein sequence: CASSTFRDTQYF. The chain joins TRBV5-6 to TRBJ2-3; D is uncertain. The CDR3 runs 12 residues. Germline CDR1 and CDR2: SGHDT and YYEEEE. The V end lost 4 bases, the J end lost 5 bases, and 8 bases lay between the germline ends.